The entry below describes one T cell receptor (beta chain). Antigen unknown. These data come from a study of T cell repertoires in cytomegalovirus infection. Study as a whole: Alongside well-studied HLA-B-restricted CMV epitopes, recently identified HLA-C-restricted CMV epitopes were also used. It can be stated that public TCR beta signatures indicated CMV infection as well as a matching HLA type. Whole-study findings and limits: Carriers of CMV and the relevant HLA type were discriminated by public TCR beta frequency. In two of eight donors, the top clonotype was HLA-C-restricted CMV-specific.

TCRdb reanalysed the reads using MiXCR and keeps one entry per CDR3 protein. The data show 900,000 to 950,000 distinct CDR3 sequences, about 33% seen once. This CDR3 has 14 residues. V was clipped by 0 bases and J by 8 bases, with 16 bases between them. Germline lookup yields CDR1 DFQATT and CDR2 SNEGSKA (reference sequence). This clonotype originated in a human donor in good health (CMV status not recorded). Some clones in this sample may be carry-over from other donors' samples. The sequencing used cultured CD8+ T cells from PBMCs, collected from culture after CMV antigen stimulation. This chain connects TRBV20-1 to TRBJ1-1; D gene unclear. In DNA, the CDR3 is TGCAGTGCTAGAGACCCTGACCGGGCCCTGGAAGCTTTCTTT. Translation: CSARDPDRALEAFF.